This T cell receptor beta chain was found in a study of shared clonotypes between healthy human individuals. Across the study: The cohort had two women and a few men, ages 18 to 49. Each donor had three CD4 naive, three CD4 memory, two CD8 naive and one CD8 memory plate. Study-level results: The study found roughly 5% of naive CD4 clonotypes shared across a few donors.

Profiling relied on immunoSEQ multiplex PCR, and the TCRdb table lists in-frame clones only, not all of them. Of 400,000 or so clones in the sample, just over 95% were seen once. The CDR3 totals 12 residues. V dropped 4 bases and J dropped 7; count of bases not matched to a gene: 2. CDR1 SGHRS and CDR2 YFSETQ come from the germline V gene. As to this clone: Its specificity is unknown.

The sequence was collected from a man aged 30 to 45 in good health. Sequenced material: memory CD8+ T cells sorted from blood. Subset here: CD45RO+ cells pooled with CCR7-negative TemRA cells. The rearrangement joins TRBV5-1 to TRBJ2-7; 10 bases agree with TRBD1. CDR3 region: CASSGTGVEQYF. As DNA, the CDR3 is TGCGCCAGCAGCGGGACAGGGGTAGAGCAGTACTTC. The variable domain in full, completed from reference TRBV5-1 and TRBJ2-7, reads KAGVTQTPRYLIKTRGQQVTLSCSPISGHRSVSWYQQTPGQGLQFLFEYFSETQRNKGNFPGRFSGRQFSNSRSEMNVSTLELGDSALYLCASSGTGVEQYFGPGTRLTVT.